This T cell receptor (beta chain) was recovered during a study of blood T cell repertoires in COVID-19. This clone is a singleton in its sample. Clones were read by immunoSEQ multiplex PCR, and TCRdb kept only the in-frame ones, dropping some. The table has a few hundred thousand clones, more than 75% seen once; the top ten hold roughly 5%. This receptor was identified in a woman aged 55 to 70 with COVID-19, enrolled during active disease. Sequencing was performed on peripheral blood.

CDR3 coding DNA: TGTGCCACCGTTCGAACTGCATCGAACACTGAAGCTTTCTTT. It specifies CATVRTASNTEAFF. The chain recombines TRBV27 with TRBJ1-1; no firm D call. Trimming removed 10 bases at V and 1 base at J, with 16 bases between. CDR1 and CDR2 from the germline V gene are MNHEY and SMNVEV (reference sequence). The CDR3 has 14 amino acids.